This T cell receptor (beta chain) stems from a study of radiation and T cells in renal cell carcinoma. From germline, CDR1 is MDHEN and CDR2 SYDVKM. V lost 6 bases, J lost 0 bases, and 18 bases lay in between. The CDR3 contains 16 residues. Measured with immunoSEQ multiplex PCR; TCRdb has only the in-frame clones, and not every one. This sample has approximately 79,000 clones, with about four fifths found just once. Regarding this clone: Its antigen remains unknown.

The study, taken as a whole, reports: From baseline, blood top tumor clonotypes peaked at 2 weeks post-radiation.

Specified time point: blood 2 weeks post-SBRT. Treatment reported: 15 Gy SBRT to primary tumor, nephrectomy 4 weeks later. Blood was sampled at baseline, 2 weeks and 4 weeks after SBRT. The patient's renal cell carcinoma had clear cell pathology. The sequence derives from a man aged 55-75 years with renal cell carcinoma. This sample comprised blood, obtained from a patient whose treatment included radiotherapy and nephrectomy. The genes are TRBV28 and TRBJ2-7, with D possibly being TRBD1 or TRBD2 (5 bases each). The CDR3 bases are TGTGCCAGCAGCCGGGACCGACTTACCCCCTCCTACGAGCAGTACTTC. Its protein is CASSRDRLTPSYEQYF.